The present TCR beta chain was sequenced within a study of T cell responses to AZD1222 COVID-19 vaccine. TCRdb keeps only in-frame clones here, not all; method: immunoSEQ multiplex PCR. The data hold approximately 150,000 clones, with about nine tenths observed a single time. Concerning this clone: Its specificity is unknown.

Germline V gene sequence: CDR1 ENHRY, CDR2 SYGVKD. The CDR3 has 13 amino acids. V shed 3 bases and J shed 4 bases, with 7 bases lying between them. General observations from the study: Without day 14 samples, only post-peak T cell repertoires were studied.

The receptor comes from an adult who received the AZD1222 COVID-19 vaccine. The starting material was peripheral blood, obtained 28 days after the second AZD1222 dose. This chain uses TRBV10-3 with TRBJ1-5, with D unresolved. Here the CDR3 reads CAISEAGNQPQHF. CDR3 nucleotide sequence: TGTGCCATCAGTGAAGCGGGGAATCAGCCCCAGCATTTT.